The 31 T cell receptor beta chains reported below all come from one sample, sequenced in a study of T cell responses to AZD1222 COVID-19 vaccine. Assay used: immunoSEQ multiplex PCR; TCRdb lists only in-frame clones, some missing. Seen here are fewer than 75,000 clones, around nine tenths observed once, and the top ten hold more than 6%. Sequencing used peripheral blood, obtained 28 days after the second dose of the MenACWY control vaccine. These receptors were collected from an adult who received the MenACWY meningococcal vaccine as a control.

This rearrangement joins TRBV19 to TRBJ1-5; D might be TRBD1 (5 bases). There are 14 residues in the CDR3. In germline, CDR1 is LNHDA, CDR2 SQIVND (reference sequence). Trimming shortened V by 3 bases and J by 5 bases, and 11 bases separated the two germline ends. The CDR3 here is CASSIPQGDQPQHF. The CDR3 nucleotides read TGTGCCAGTAGTATTCCGCAGGGTGATCAGCCCCAGCATTTT.

The chain is built from TRBV7-8 and TRBJ2-7; 11 positions agree with TRBD1. V lost 5 bases to trimming and J lost 10 bases; unmatched junction nucleotides: 13. Germline V gene data show CDR1 as SGHVS and CDR2 as FQNEAQ. This CDR3 region has 15 residues. DNA of the CDR3: TGTGCCAGCAGCCCAAGGGACAGGGGGAAGGTCGGACAGTACTTC. This translates into CASSPRDRGKVGQYF. The entire variable domain, with the rest obtained from reference TRBV7-8 and TRBJ2-7, is as follows: GAGVSQSPRYKVAKRGQDVALRCDPISGHVSLFWYQQALGQGPEFLTYFQNEAQLDKSGLPSDRFFAERPEGSVSTLKIQRTQQEDSAVYLCASSPRDRGKVGQYFGPGTRLTVT.

This clone was seen only a few times. J is TRBJ2-7 and V is TRBV4-3; 11 bases are a match to TRBD1. Germline loops: CDR1 LGHNA, CDR2 YSLEER. J was trimmed by 3 bases and V by 0 bases; bases with no gene match: 4. CDR3 length equals 16 residues. CDR3 residues: CASSQDPGTGGYEQYF. The CDR3 nucleotides are TGCGCCAGCAGCCAAGATCCAGGGACAGGGGGCTACGAGCAGTACTTC.

This chain uses TRBV30 with TRBJ1-1, with 10 bases that match TRBD1. Unmatched junction bases numbered 4, after V lost 8 bases and J lost 1 base. The CDR3 is made up of 13 amino acids. The germline CDR1 and CDR2 sequences are GTSNPN and SVGIG (reference sequence). The CDR3 spells CAKWTGGNTEAFF. The CDR3 DNA reads as TGTGCCAAATGGACAGGGGGGAACACTGAAGCTTTCTTT.

The rearrangement joins TRBV7-2 to TRBJ2-3; D gene uncertain. V was clipped by 1 base and J by 1 base, with 9 bases between them. Germline loops: CDR1 SGHTA, CDR2 FQGNSA. This CDR3 spans 15 amino acids. The CDR3 DNA reads as TGTGCCAGCAGCTTAGACGGCCTACGCACAGATACGCAGTATTTT. It codes for CASSLDGLRTDTQYF.

The CDR3 is CAISEGTGGKQPQHF. Here the CDR3 DNA reads TGTGCCATCAGTGAGGGGACAGGGGGAAAACAGCCCCAGCATTTT. The chain couples TRBV10-3 to TRBJ1-5; 11 nucleotides line up with TRBD1. The trim removed 2 bases at V and 7 bases at J, leaving 4 bases unmatched. CDR1 is ENHRY and CDR2 is SYGVKD in the germline V gene. CDR3 length equals 15 residues.

V usage is TRBV5-1 and J usage is TRBJ2-3; perhaps TRBD1 as D (5 bases). The CDR3 totals 11 residues. Trimming cost V 3 bases and J 6 bases, with 5 bases left between them. Germline V lookup: CDR1 SGHRS, CDR2 YFSETQ. The chain's CDR3 is CASSWGDTQYF. The CDR3 DNA follows: TGCGCCAGCAGCTGGGGCGATACGCAGTATTTT.

V is TRBV5-5 and J is TRBJ1-4; possibly TRBD1 for D (6 bases). Germline CDR1 is SGHKS and CDR2 is YYEKEE (reference sequence). This CDR3 region has 14 residues. V was cut by 6 bases and J by 6 bases, with 15 bases left in between. The CDR3 protein is CASTSGAGDEKLFF. In DNA, the CDR3 is TGTGCCAGCACTTCGGGGGCAGGGGATGAAAAACTGTTTTTT.

This clone came up a few times. The V and J genes are TRBV24-1 and TRBJ1-3; D is unresolved. The V and J ends lost 2 bases and 0 bases respectively, with 7 bases between them. The CDR3 sequence is 15 residues long. Germline CDR1 is KGHDR and CDR2 is SFDVKD. The CDR3 spells CATSDSPNSGNTIYF. The CDR3, as DNA: TGTGCCACCAGTGATTCCCCGAACTCTGGAAACACCATATATTTT.

The gene calls are TRBV27 and TRBJ2-6, with D tentatively TRBD2 (6 bases). This CDR3 region has 17 residues. Looked up from germline, CDR1 is MNHEY and CDR2 is SMNVEV (reference sequence). Trimming removed 3 bases from V and 2 bases from J, with 14 bases in between. The DNA for the CDR3 is TGTGCCAGCAGTTTCGCGACGGGAGCACCTGGGGCCAACGTCCTGACTTTC. Translation: CASSFATGAPGANVLTF.

The gene calls are TRBV7-6 and TRBJ2-2; TRBD1 agrees at 9 bases. The germline V gene encodes CDR1 SGHVS and CDR2 FNYEAQ. The trim removed 1 base at V and 4 bases at J, leaving 4 bases unmatched. This CDR3 contains 16 residues. The CDR3, as DNA: TGTGCCAGCAGCTTAGACAGGGGGCATAGCACCGGGGAGCTGTTTTTT. It specifies CASSLDRGHSTGELFF.

The gene calls are TRBV27 and TRBJ2-3; 9 bases match TRBD2. CDR3 size: 16 residues. Trimming at V came to 6 bases and at J to 2 bases, leaving 9 bases not matched to a gene. Per germline, CDR1 MNHEY and CDR2 SMNVEV (reference sequence). The CDR3 region has the DNA TGTGCCAGCAGCCCCCAGGCGGGAGGGATCACAGATACGCAGTATTTT. Translation: CASSPQAGGITDTQYF.

In DNA form, the CDR3 reads TGTGCCAGCAGCCAAGAAACAGGGGGCACCTACGAGCAGTACTTC. This codes for CASSQETGGTYEQYF. The chain couples TRBV4-2 to TRBJ2-7; 9 bases align to TRBD1. Germline V CDR1 and CDR2: LGHNA, YNFKEQ. The V and J ends lost 0 bases and 2 bases, in that order; junction bases with no gene match: 2. The CDR3 spans 15 residues.

The rearrangement links TRBV10-1 to TRBJ2-3; unclear D gene. V shed 0 bases and J shed 2 bases, with 3 bases lying between them. Germline V gene data show CDR1 as WNHNN and CDR2 as SYGVQD (reference sequence). The CDR3 is 13 residues long. For the CDR3, the DNA is TGCGCCAGCAGTGAGTCCCTCACAGATACGCAGTATTTT. Translating gives CASSESLTDTQYF.

The gene calls are TRBV25-1 and TRBJ2-7; the match to TRBD1 covers 9 bases. Trimming removed 8 bases from V and 2 bases from J; junction bases left unmatched: 13. From germline, CDR1 is MGHDK and CDR2 SYGVNS. This CDR3 contains 16 residues. Here the CDR3 DNA reads TGTGCCAGCCAGACCTTTAGTGGGACAGGGACCTACGAGCAGTACTTC. It translates to CASQTFSGTGTYEQYF.

The chain combines TRBV6-5 with TRBJ1-2, with a possible D match to TRBD1 (6 bases). Trimming took off 5 bases at V and 5 bases at J, with 15 bases between the two ends. Germline lookup yields CDR1 MNHEY and CDR2 SVGAGI. The length of the CDR3 is 14 residues. The CDR3, as DNA: TGTGCCAGCAGTAGGACAGAAGGCCAATATGGCTACACCTTC. This translates into CASSRTEGQYGYTF.

The rearrangement uses TRBV7-2 and TRBJ2-2; TRBD1 matches at 9 bases. There are 17 residues in the CDR3. The germline CDR1 and CDR2 sequences are SGHTA and FQGNSA. The junction had 12 bases not matched to a gene; V was cut back by 4 bases and J by 6 bases. The CDR3 DNA reads TGTGCCAGCAGCTCAACGAGGGACAGGGCTGAGGCCGGGGAGCTGTTTTTT. The encoded protein is CASSSTRDRAEAGELFF.

The chain carries TRBV7-8 and TRBJ2-2; 7 bases are shared with TRBD1. The germline V gene has CDR1 SGHVS and CDR2 FQNEAQ. V lost 6 bases and J lost 4; bases outside the gene matches: 11. The CDR3 covers 16 residues. CDR3 amino acids: CASSSSDRVGTGELFF. The CDR3 DNA follows: TGTGCCAGCAGTTCTTCCGACAGGGTGGGCACCGGGGAGCTGTTTTTT.

The chain recombines TRBV13 with TRBJ2-2; maybe TRBD1 (6 bases). The ends were cut back, 2 bases at V and 1 base at J, with 14 bases in the middle. The CDR3 is made up of 17 amino acids. Germline-derived CDR1 and CDR2 are PRHDT and FYEKMQ (reference sequence). CDR3 protein: CASSLRLIGGNTGELFF. In nucleotides, the CDR3 is TGTGCCAGCAGCTTAAGATTGATAGGGGGGAACACCGGGGAGCTGTTTTTT.

V gene TRBV6-2 or TRBV6-3 combines with J gene TRBJ2-6; maybe TRBD2 (6 bases). Germline V gene data show CDR1 as MNHEY and CDR2 as SVGEGT. The CDR3 is made up of 16 amino acids. V lost 5 bases and J lost 0, with 11 bases in between. The CDR3 loop reads CASSLAGLSGANVLTF. For the CDR3, the DNA is TGTGCCAGCAGTCTCGCGGGACTCTCTGGGGCCAACGTCCTGACTTTC.

The chain couples TRBV5-1 to TRBJ1-3; 7 bases line up with TRBD1. CDR3 length: 16 residues. Per the germline V gene, CDR1 is SGHRS and CDR2 is YFSETQ. V trimming: 0 bases; J trimming: 4 bases; junction bases outside the gene matches: 7. The CDR3 nucleotides are TGCGCCAGCAGCTTGGGGGCGACAGGGTCAGGAAACACCATATATTTT. Amino acids: CASSLGATGSGNTIYF.

The chain links TRBV9 to TRBJ1-5; D ambiguous. Germline-derived CDR1 and CDR2 are SGDLS and YYNGEE. The CDR3 length is 14 residues. Trimming removed 0 bases at V and 6 bases at J, with 10 bases between. This CDR3 reads CASSVGLGFQPQHF. As DNA, the CDR3 is TGTGCCAGCAGCGTAGGTCTGGGTTTTCAGCCCCAGCATTTT.

This clone was counted a single time. This rearrangement joins TRBV7-9 to TRBJ1-4, with D hard to call. The germline V gene has CDR1 SEHNR and CDR2 FQNEAQ (reference sequence). The germline V and J ends were trimmed by 5 bases and 7 bases, with 17 bases remaining between them. The CDR3 contains 15 residues. The CDR3 sequence: CASSPSPSSFEKLFF. As DNA, the CDR3 is TGTGCCAGCAGCCCCAGCCCCAGCTCGTTTGAAAAACTGTTTTTT. Using reference TRBV7-9 and TRBJ1-4 for the parts outside the CDR3, the full variable domain is DTGVSQNPRHKITKRGQNVTFRCDPISEHNRLYWYRQTLGQGPEFLTYFQNEAQLEKSRLLSDRFSAERPKGSFSTLEIQRTEQGDSAMYLCASSPSPSSFEKLFFGSGTQLSVL.

This chain links TRBV10-3 with TRBJ1-6; 7 bases are a match to TRBD1. CDR3 length: 15 amino acids. Trimming removed 6 bases from V and 3 bases from J; junction bases left unmatched: 5. In germline, CDR1 is ENHRY, CDR2 SYGVKD. The CDR3 loop reads CAISGGQVYNSPLHF. The CDR3 nucleotides read TGTGCCATCAGCGGCGGACAGGTCTATAATTCACCCCTCCACTTT.

The V gene is TRBV11-2, the J gene TRBJ2-7; D unresolved. Per germline, CDR1 SGHAT and CDR2 FQNNGV. V shed 6 bases and J shed 3 bases, with 15 bases lying between them. The CDR3 consists of 14 residues. Here the CDR3 DNA reads TGTGCCAGCAGGGCCCCGAGAAGAAACTACGAGCAGTACTTC. This sequence encodes CASRAPRRNYEQYF.

This chain links TRBV2 with TRBJ2-7; 8 nucleotides match TRBD2. Germline V CDR1 and CDR2: SNHLY, FYNNEI. With 7 bases clipped from V and 3 bases from J, the junction kept 8 bases outside the gene matches. The CDR3 covers 14 residues. CDR3 in DNA: TGTGCCAGCAAAAACGGGAGGGTAAGCTACGAGCAGTACTTC. Translated, it gives CASKNGRVSYEQYF.

The J gene is TRBJ1-5, the V gene TRBV11-2; the match to TRBD1 covers 11 bases. Germline assignment: CDR1 SGHAT and CDR2 FQNNGV. J lost 7 bases, V lost 3 bases, and 2 bases had no gene match. The CDR3 contains 14 residues. The chain's CDR3 is CASSLGTGGQPQHF. The CDR3 region has the DNA TGTGCCAGCAGCTTGGGGACAGGGGGGCAGCCCCAGCATTTT.

The chain uses TRBV6-1 and TRBJ2-3; 9 bases agree with TRBD2. CDR1 MNHNS and CDR2 SASEGT come from the germline V gene. The CDR3 sequence is 15 residues long. V dropped 0 bases and J dropped 6; count of bases not matched to a gene: 4. The CDR3 coding sequence is TGTGCCAGCAGTGAAGCTCCGACTAGCGGTGATACGCAGTATTTT. It yields the protein CASSEAPTSGDTQYF.

This chain links TRBV4-1 with TRBJ1-1; D is ambiguous. With 2 bases removed from V and 3 bases from J, the gap between germline ends came to 7 bases. Per germline, CDR1 MGHRA and CDR2 YSYEKL. There are 13 residues in the CDR3. This chain's CDR3 is CASSQWEDTEAFF. The CDR3 DNA reads TGCGCCAGCAGCCAATGGGAGGACACTGAAGCTTTCTTT.

The rearrangement uses TRBV27 and TRBJ1-1; D not resolved. V was clipped by 7 bases and J by 1 base, with 13 bases between them. Germline values: CDR1 MNHEY, CDR2 SMNVEV (reference sequence). This CDR3 has 14 amino acids. CDR3 residues: CASKRSSGNTEAFF. The CDR3 bases are TGTGCCAGCAAGAGGAGTTCGGGGAACACTGAAGCTTTCTTT.

The J gene is TRBJ2-1, the V gene TRBV29-1; the D is unclear. Trimming shortened V by 3 bases and J by 7 bases, and 16 bases separated the two germline ends. The CDR3 consists of 14 residues. From germline, CDR1 is SQVTM and CDR2 ANQGSEA. CDR3 bases: TGCAGCGTTGAGGTTGGGGAAAATTCGAATGAGCAGTTCTTC. Protein product: CSVEVGENSNEQFF.